These 18 T cell receptor beta chains share one sample of origin, sequenced in a study of TIL therapy for anti-PD-1-resistant metastatic lung cancer (dated by TCRdb to the early 2020s). The immunoSEQ v3 hsTCRB kit was used to amplify TCR beta CDR3 regions from genomic DNA through bias-controlled multiplex PCR. TCRdb obtained this table from immuneACCESS and retained in-frame rearrangements with V and J assigned. These tables miss some clones; where compared with another copy, unresolved V genes account for less than half of the shortfall, and the remainder is unexplained. A total of approximately 53,000 clones appear in this sample, about 80% of them only once. The ten largest clones represent under 5.5% of the sample. Explained via the paper, the time point label denotes: pre-treatment sample, taken before nivolumab and TIL therapy. The source material was blood, sampled at baseline. These receptors were collected from a woman between 25 and 85 years old with non-small cell lung cancer.

This clone was picked up one time. Here the CDR3 reads CASGPDEGGNEQFF. The CDR3 nucleotides read TGCGCCAGCGGCCCGGACGAGGGAGGCAATGAGCAGTTCTTC. The rearrangement joins TRBV5-1 to TRBJ2-1; maybe TRBD2 (6 bases). The CDR3 is made up of 14 amino acids. Deletions cut 7 bases from V and 6 bases from J, with 17 bases between. The germline V gene has CDR1 SGHRS and CDR2 YFSETQ.

V gene TRBV7-2 combines with J gene TRBJ2-1; tentative D call: TRBD1 (6 bases). Trimming took 4 bases from V and 1 from J, leaving 14 bases between them. CDR3 length: 16 residues. Germline V lookup: CDR1 SGHTA, CDR2 FQGNSA. The CDR3 reads CASSSQGRGSYNEQFF. The DNA of the CDR3 is TGTGCCAGCAGCTCGCAGGGGCGCGGGTCCTACAATGAGCAGTTCTTC. Complete variable domain (other parts from reference TRBV7-2 and TRBJ2-1): GAGVSQSPSNKVTEKGKDVELRCDPISGHTALYWYRQSLGQGLEFLIYFQGNSAPDKSGLPSDRFSAERTGGSVSTLTIQRTQQEDSAVYLCASSSQGRGSYNEQFFGPGTRLTVL.

The V gene is TRBV9, the J gene TRBJ1-1, with TRBD1 matching 9 bases. From germline, CDR1 is SGDLS and CDR2 YYNGEE. After removal of 0 bases from V and 3 bases from J, the junction contained 0 bases not matched to a gene. The CDR3 spans 14 residues. CDR3 sequence reads: CASSVGTGDTEAFF. The CDR3 DNA reads TGTGCCAGCAGCGTAGGGACAGGGGACACTGAAGCTTTCTTT.

The chain has TRBV4-3 and TRBJ1-2; D may be TRBD1 (5 bases). This CDR3 has 14 amino acids. Germline lookup yields CDR1 LGHNA and CDR2 YSLEER. V dropped 0 bases and J dropped 6 bases, with 11 bases sitting between them. Written as DNA, the CDR3 is TGCGCCAGCAGCCAAGATTTGGGACGGAATGGCTACACCTTC. Its translation is CASSQDLGRNGYTF.

The rearrangement joins TRBV4-1 to TRBJ2-7; no definite D call. V was pared by 4 bases and J by 2 bases, with 15 bases between. CDR1 and CDR2 (germline): MGHRA, YSYEKL. The CDR3 totals 15 residues. CDR3 coding DNA: TGCGCCAGCAGCCCGGACGCTGGGCAGACCTACGAGCAGTACTTC. It is translated as CASSPDAGQTYEQYF.

The chain joins TRBV4-1 to TRBJ2-7; D is undetermined. Trimming shortened V by 0 bases and J by 0 bases, and 12 bases separated the two germline ends. CDR1 is MGHRA, CDR2 YSYEKL, per germline. The CDR3 covers 16 residues. For the CDR3, the DNA is TGCGCCAGCAGCCAAGAGCAAAGCAGCAGCTCCTACGAGCAGTACTTC. It specifies CASSQEQSSSSYEQYF.

This chain connects TRBV4-1 to TRBJ2-1; 9 nucleotides match TRBD2. V lost 3 bases and J lost 5; bases outside the gene matches: 8. The length of the CDR3 is 16 residues. Germline V CDR1 and CDR2: MGHRA, YSYEKL. CDR3 sequence: CASSQAAGGPNNEQFF. The DNA for the CDR3 is TGCGCCAGCAGCCAGGCGGCGGGAGGGCCTAACAATGAGCAGTTCTTC.

This chain connects TRBV19 to TRBJ1-5, with 7 nucleotides matching TRBD1. The CDR3 loop spans 13 amino acids. The V segment lost 6 bases and the J segment 3 bases; nucleotides outside the gene matches: 2. Germline V gene data show CDR1 as LNHDA and CDR2 as SQIVND (reference sequence). The CDR3 nucleotides read TGTGCCAGTAGCACAGGGGTCAATCAGCCCCAGCATTTT. Translating it yields CASSTGVNQPQHF.

The V and J genes are TRBV7-8 and TRBJ2-3; 8 positions agree with TRBD2. The CDR3 has 15 amino acids. In germline, CDR1 is SGHVS, CDR2 FQNEAQ. Germline trimming cut 2 bases from V and 0 bases from J; bases unmatched to any gene: 1. The chain's CDR3 is CASSLSGRSTDTQYF. CDR3 bases: TGTGCCAGCAGCTTAAGCGGGAGAAGCACAGATACGCAGTATTTT. Using reference TRBV7-8 and TRBJ2-3 for the parts outside the CDR3, the full variable domain is GAGVSQSPRYKVAKRGQDVALRCDPISGHVSLFWYQQALGQGPEFLTYFQNEAQLDKSGLPSDRFFAERPEGSVSTLKIQRTQQEDSAVYLCASSLSGRSTDTQYFGPGTRLTVL.

The chain recombines TRBV7-2 with TRBJ1-2, with TRBD1 as a possible D gene (6 bases). This CDR3 is 16 amino acids long. V gave up 2 bases and J gave up 3 bases, with 16 bases separating them. CDR1 SGHTA and CDR2 FQGNSA come from the germline V gene. The CDR3 nucleotides read TGTGCCAGCAGCTTATTAGGACAGAGCTCCGACTATGGCTACACCTTC. Translating it yields CASSLLGQSSDYGYTF.

The V gene is TRBV6-5, the J gene TRBJ1-6; D gene uncertain. This CDR3 has 14 residues. V gave up 10 bases and J gave up 0 bases, with 10 bases separating them. Per germline, CDR1 MNHEY and CDR2 SVGAGI. CDR3 nucleotide sequence: TGTGCCACCGGACGGTTCTCCTATAATTCACCCCTCCACTTT. Translation: CATGRFSYNSPLHF.

The genes are TRBV7-3 and TRBJ2-7; 9 positions agree with TRBD1. The V gene end was trimmed by 4 bases and the J gene end by 7 bases; junction bases not matched to a gene: 11. The CDR3 sequence is 15 residues long. Germline-derived CDR1 and CDR2 are SGHTA and FQGTGA. The chain's CDR3 is CASSSLGQGNGEQYF. In nucleotides, the CDR3 is TGTGCCAGCAGCTCCCTCGGACAGGGGAATGGGGAGCAGTACTTC.

This clone was observed once. The chain recombines TRBV28 with TRBJ2-1; 7 positions agree with TRBD1. Germline loops: CDR1 MDHEN, CDR2 SYDVKM. V was pared by 5 bases and J by 11 bases, with 12 bases of the junction left unmatched. This CDR3 is built from 14 residues. The CDR3 DNA is TGTGCCAGCAGTATACCTTTATACAGGGGAAAGCAGTTCTTC. Translation gives CASSIPLYRGKQFF.

The V call is TRBV7-2, the J call TRBJ2-2; D may be TRBD2 (5 bases). The CDR3 runs to 13 residues. The germline V gene has CDR1 SGHTA and CDR2 FQGNSA. Trimming shortened V by 8 bases and J by 6 bases, and 13 bases separated the two germline ends. CDR3 residues: CASRLRVPGELFF. Here the CDR3 DNA reads TGTGCCAGCCGACTAAGGGTGCCCGGGGAGCTGTTTTTT.

This sequence joins TRBV7-2 and TRBJ2-2; 9 bases map to TRBD2. This CDR3 has 17 amino acids. The V gene's germline CDR1 is SGHTA and CDR2 FQGNSA. Losses at the gene ends were 1 base for V and 0 bases for J; bases not matched to a gene: 3. The CDR3 region is CASSLGLAGTNTGELFF. CDR3 DNA: TGTGCCAGCAGCTTAGGTCTAGCGGGGACGAACACCGGGGAGCTGTTTTTT.

This clone appeared a single time. The CDR3 DNA reads TGCGCCAGCAGCTTGGGACAGGGGGTCGATCAGCCCCAGCATTTT. Amino acids: CASSLGQGVDQPQHF. The chain links TRBV5-1 to TRBJ1-5, with 9 positions matching TRBD1. The germline CDR1 and CDR2 sequences are SGHRS and YFSETQ. With V trimmed by 0 bases and J by 5 bases, 3 bases remained unmatched. The length of the CDR3 is 15 residues.

The chain couples TRBV5-1 to TRBJ2-5; D not certain. This CDR3 has 12 amino acids. Trimming removed 7 bases from V and 1 base from J, with 8 bases in between. CDR1 and CDR2 (germline): SGHRS, YFSETQ. The CDR3 reads CASYRSQETQYF. The CDR3 nucleotides are TGCGCCAGCTATAGGTCCCAAGAGACCCAGTACTTC.

V and J are TRBV30 and TRBJ1-1; 10 bases fit TRBD1. The germline CDR1 and CDR2 sequences are GTSNPN and SVGIG (reference sequence). J lost 5 bases, V lost 5 bases, and 5 bases had no gene match. This CDR3 is built from 13 residues. CDR3 region: CAWGRDRGTEAFF. In DNA, the CDR3 is TGTGCCTGGGGCCGGGACAGGGGAACTGAAGCTTTCTTT.